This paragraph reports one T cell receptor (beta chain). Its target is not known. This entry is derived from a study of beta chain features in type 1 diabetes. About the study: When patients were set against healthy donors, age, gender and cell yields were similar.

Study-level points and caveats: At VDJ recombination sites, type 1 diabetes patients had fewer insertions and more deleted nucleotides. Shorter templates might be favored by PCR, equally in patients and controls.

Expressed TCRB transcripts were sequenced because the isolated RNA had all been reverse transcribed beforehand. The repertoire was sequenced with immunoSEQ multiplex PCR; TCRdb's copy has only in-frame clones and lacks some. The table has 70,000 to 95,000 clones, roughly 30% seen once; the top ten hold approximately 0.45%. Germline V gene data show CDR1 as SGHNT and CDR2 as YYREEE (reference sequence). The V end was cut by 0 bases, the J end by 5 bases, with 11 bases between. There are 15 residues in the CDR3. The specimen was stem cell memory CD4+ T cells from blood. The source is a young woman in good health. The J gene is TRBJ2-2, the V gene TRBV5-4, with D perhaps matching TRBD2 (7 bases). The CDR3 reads CASSLARGGTGELFF. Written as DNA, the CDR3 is TGTGCCAGCAGCTTGGCGAGGGGGGGAACCGGGGAGCTGTTTTTT.